A single sample is the source of the 17 T cell receptor beta chains below, sequenced in a study of blood T cell repertoires in COVID-19. Sequencing was performed with immunoSEQ multiplex PCR; in TCRdb, only in-frame clones are kept and a portion is missing. Altogether hundreds of thousands of clones are present, roughly 84% being singletons, with the ten largest covering approximately 6.2%. The sample was PBMCs or T cells enriched from blood (not recorded which). The receptors were sampled from a woman between 35 and 50 years old who had recovered from COVID-19.

The rearrangement links TRBV28 to TRBJ1-2; weak D call: TRBD1 (6 bases). Germline CDR1 is MDHEN and CDR2 is SYDVKM. The V and J ends lost 10 bases and 2 bases respectively, with 17 bases between them. CDR3 length: 14 amino acids. CDR3 in amino acids: CATKFLDSNYGYTF. CDR3 DNA sequence: TGTGCCACCAAGTTTCTGGACAGCAACTATGGCTACACCTTC.

The chain couples TRBV7-8 to TRBJ2-7, with D maybe TRBD1 (5 bases). Trimming left V 3 bases short and J 0 bases short, with 12 bases between. This CDR3 has 15 residues. The V gene's germline CDR1 is SGHVS and CDR2 FQNEAQ. The CDR3 here is CASSFRQSASYEQYF. DNA of the CDR3: TGTGCCAGCAGCTTCCGACAGTCTGCCTCCTACGAGCAGTACTTC.

This rearrangement joins TRBV3-1 (or the pseudogene TRBV3-2) to TRBJ1-1, with unresolved D. Germline V gives CDR1 LGHDT, CDR2 YNNKEL (reference sequence). The CDR3 loop spans 17 amino acids. Between the trimmed V and J ends, which lost 1 base and 5 bases, there was a span of 20 bases. In DNA form, the CDR3 reads TGTGCCAGCAGCCAAGGGTCCGACGGAATTTCTAGTACTGAAGCTTTCTTT. This translates into CASSQGSDGISSTEAFF.

V is TRBV5-1 and J is TRBJ2-6; D remains unclear. CDR1 is SGHRS, CDR2 YFSETQ, per germline. Deletions cut 4 bases from V and 0 bases from J, with 8 bases between. The CDR3 runs 15 residues. In DNA, the CDR3 is TGCGCCAGCAGCGAACAGAACTCTGGGGCCAACGTCCTGACTTTC. It encodes CASSEQNSGANVLTF.

The V and J genes are TRBV28 and TRBJ1-2; 9 nucleotides align to TRBD1. Unmatched junction bases numbered 10, after V lost 3 bases and J lost 5 bases. Germline V gene sequence: CDR1 MDHEN, CDR2 SYDVKM. The CDR3 has 16 amino acids. The CDR3 reads CASSFPSDRGVYGYTF. CDR3 coding DNA: TGTGCCAGCAGTTTCCCCTCCGACAGGGGGGTTTATGGCTACACCTTC.

The V gene is TRBV19, the J gene TRBJ1-2; D perhaps matches TRBD1 (5 bases). This CDR3 has 16 residues. CDR1 is LNHDA and CDR2 is SQIVND in the germline V gene (reference sequence). V was shortened by 3 bases and J by 3 bases, with 17 bases between the two germline ends. Written as DNA, the CDR3 is TGTGCCAGTAGTATTAAGACAGCCTCTCAGGACTATGGCTACACCTTC. Its translation: CASSIKTASQDYGYTF.

CDR3 residues: CASRKGGRAYEQYF. The CDR3 bases are TGTGCCAGCAGGAAGGGAGGGAGAGCCTACGAGCAGTACTTC. The rearrangement joins TRBV27 to TRBJ2-7; 7 bases are shared with TRBD2. CDR1 is MNHEY and CDR2 is SMNVEV in the germline V gene (reference sequence). With 6 bases clipped from V and 2 bases from J, the junction kept 7 bases outside the gene matches. The CDR3 is 14 amino acids.

This clone occurred once. The chain combines TRBV27 with TRBJ2-2; D uncertain. Trimming cost V 5 bases and J 3 bases, with 10 bases left between them. The CDR3 spans 14 residues. Germline-derived CDR1 and CDR2 are MNHEY and SMNVEV (reference sequence). The CDR3 DNA follows: TGTGCCAGCAGTACGGTGGGCGACACCGGGGAGCTGTTTTTT. Translation: CASSTVGDTGELFF.

The rearrangement links TRBV7-2 to TRBJ1-2; D might be TRBD1 (5 bases). The ends were cut back, 1 base at V and 4 bases at J, with 13 bases in the middle. CDR1 is SGHTA, CDR2 FQGNSA, per germline. This CDR3 is built from 15 residues. The CDR3 DNA is TGTGCCAGCAGCTTAGAGGACGGAAGGGGCTATGGCTACACCTTC. Encoded protein: CASSLEDGRGYGYTF. The full variable domain, with the rest looked up from reference TRBV7-2 and TRBJ1-2, is GAGVSQSPSNKVTEKGKDVELRCDPISGHTALYWYRQSLGQGLEFLIYFQGNSAPDKSGLPSDRFSAERTGGSVSTLTIQRTQQEDSAVYLCASSLEDGRGYGYTFGSGTRLTVV.

The genes are TRBV2 and TRBJ2-3; possibly TRBD1 for D (7 bases). The germline V gene has CDR1 SNHLY and CDR2 FYNNEI. CDR3 length: 17 residues. V gave up 9 bases and J gave up 1 base, with 23 bases separating them. CDR3 region: CASWDTQGGLGTDTQYF. Written as DNA, the CDR3 is TGTGCCAGTTGGGACACTCAGGGGGGTTTGGGCACAGATACGCAGTATTTT.

The gene calls are TRBV2 and TRBJ1-5; 8 bases align to TRBD1. The CDR3 is 16 amino acids. Trimming at V came to 5 bases and at J to 5 bases, leaving 11 bases not matched to a gene. The germline V gene has CDR1 SNHLY and CDR2 FYNNEI. CDR3 DNA: TGTGCCAGCAGTAGACAGGGGCCGGCGTTCGATCAGCCCCAGCATTTT. This sequence encodes CASSRQGPAFDQPQHF.

This chain uses TRBV3-1 (or the pseudogene TRBV3-2) with TRBJ2-2; tentatively, D is TRBD1 (6 bases). This CDR3 has 15 residues. V was pared by 1 base and J by 5 bases, with 11 bases between. Germline V gene data show CDR1 as LGHDT and CDR2 as YNNKEL (reference sequence). The CDR3 region has the DNA TGTGCCAGCAGCCAAGTAGGTCAGGGGACCGGGGAGCTGTTTTTT. Its translation is CASSQVGQGTGELFF.

This clone was recorded once. The chain combines TRBV28 with TRBJ2-7; D gene unclear. From germline, CDR1 is MDHEN and CDR2 SYDVKM. This CDR3 spans 16 amino acids. V lost 6 bases and J lost 4, with 22 bases in between. CDR3 sequence (DNA): TGTGCCAGCAGATCCCGTGTTGGCGGAACAAAATACGAGCAGTACGTC. Its translation is CASRSRVGGTKYEQYV.

The chain couples TRBV19 to TRBJ2-1; TRBD1 is a possible D gene (6 bases). The CDR3 extends over 14 amino acids. Germline V gene lookup returns CDR1 LNHDA and CDR2 SQIVND (reference sequence). V lost 0 bases to trimming and J lost 7 bases, with 10 bases between them. The CDR3 reads CASSIEVDSNEQFF. The CDR3, as DNA: TGTGCCAGTAGTATAGAGGTGGACAGTAATGAGCAGTTCTTC.

This chain connects TRBV20-1 to TRBJ1-1; 8 positions match TRBD1. V was pared by 3 bases and J by 0 bases, with 6 bases of the junction left unmatched. The CDR3 has 15 amino acids. Germline V CDR1 and CDR2: DFQATT, SNEGSKA (reference sequence). CDR3 in DNA: TGCAGTGCTAGTCCAGGGGGCACGGTGAACACTGAAGCTTTCTTT. Amino acids: CSASPGGTVNTEAFF.

This sequence joins TRBV9 and TRBJ2-2; the D gene is possibly TRBD1 (5 bases). Trimming took 0 bases from V and 7 from J, leaving 7 bases between them. Germline V gene lookup returns CDR1 SGDLS and CDR2 YYNGEE. This CDR3 region has 13 residues. The CDR3 here is CASSVGGDGELFF. The CDR3 DNA sequence: TGTGCCAGCAGCGTAGGGGGCGACGGGGAGCTGTTTTTT.

This chain links TRBV5-1 with TRBJ1-1, with unresolved D. Germline CDR1 is SGHRS and CDR2 is YFSETQ. V lost 4 bases and J 5 bases, leaving 15 bases between the germline ends. This CDR3 comprises 14 residues. The CDR3 sequence: CASSPRPGWTEAFF. The DNA of the CDR3 is TGCGCCAGCAGCCCTCGTCCGGGGTGGACTGAAGCTTTCTTT.